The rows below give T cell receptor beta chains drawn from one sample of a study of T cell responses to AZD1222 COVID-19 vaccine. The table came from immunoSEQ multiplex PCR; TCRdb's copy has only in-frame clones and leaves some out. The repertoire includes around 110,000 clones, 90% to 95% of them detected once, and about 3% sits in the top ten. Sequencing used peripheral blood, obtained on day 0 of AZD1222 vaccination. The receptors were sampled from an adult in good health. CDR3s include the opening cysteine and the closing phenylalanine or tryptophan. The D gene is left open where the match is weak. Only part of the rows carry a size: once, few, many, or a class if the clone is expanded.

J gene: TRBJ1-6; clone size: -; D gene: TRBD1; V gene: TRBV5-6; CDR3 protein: CASRSGQVNSPLHF; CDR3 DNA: TGTGCCAGCAGGTCGGGACAGGTTAATTCACCCCTCCACTTT
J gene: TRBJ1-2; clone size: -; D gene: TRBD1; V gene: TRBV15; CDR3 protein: CATSRDRGPNYGYTF; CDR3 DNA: TGTGCCACCAGCAGAGATAGGGGGCCGAACTATGGCTACACCTTC
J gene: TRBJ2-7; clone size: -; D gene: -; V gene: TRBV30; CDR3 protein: CAWSTTGHYEQYF; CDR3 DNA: TGTGCCTGGAGTACAACCGGACACTACGAGCAGTACTTC
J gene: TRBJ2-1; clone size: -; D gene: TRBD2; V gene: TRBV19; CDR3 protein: CASSLAGGPNNEQFF; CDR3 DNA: TGTGCCAGTAGTTTAGCGGGAGGACCAAACAATGAGCAGTTCTTC
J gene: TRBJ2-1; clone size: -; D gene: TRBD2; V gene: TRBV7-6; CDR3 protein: CASSSEREQPGREQFF; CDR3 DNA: TGTGCCAGCAGCTCCGAGCGGGAGCAACCGGGGCGTGAGCAGTTCTTC
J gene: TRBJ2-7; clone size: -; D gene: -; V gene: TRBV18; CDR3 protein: CASSPSGLVSYEQYF; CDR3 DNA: TGTGCCAGCTCCCCATCGGGGCTTGTCTCCTACGAGCAGTACTTC
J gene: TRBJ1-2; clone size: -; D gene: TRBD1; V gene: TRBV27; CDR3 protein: CASSLSAGTGRPWGYTF; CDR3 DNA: TGTGCCAGCAGTTTATCGGCCGGGACAGGGAGGCCTTGGGGCTACACCTTC
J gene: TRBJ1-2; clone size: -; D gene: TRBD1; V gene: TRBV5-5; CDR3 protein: CASSEGDRGLSGYTF; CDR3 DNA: TGTGCCAGCAGCGAGGGGGACAGGGGGCTTTCTGGCTACACCTTC
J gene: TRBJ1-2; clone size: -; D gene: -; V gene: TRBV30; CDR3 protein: CAWSVDHGYTF; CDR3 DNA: TGTGCCTGGAGTGTAGATCATGGCTACACCTTC
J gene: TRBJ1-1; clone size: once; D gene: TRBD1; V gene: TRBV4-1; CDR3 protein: CASSRALTGGPVMNTEAFF; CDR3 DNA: TGCGCCAGCAGCCGAGCACTTACAGGGGGCCCGGTAATGAACACTGAAGCTTTCTTT
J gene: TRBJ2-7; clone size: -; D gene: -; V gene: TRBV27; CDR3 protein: CASSLSWALGEQYF; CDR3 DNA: TGTGCCAGCAGTTTATCGTGGGCCCTGGGGGAGCAGTACTTC
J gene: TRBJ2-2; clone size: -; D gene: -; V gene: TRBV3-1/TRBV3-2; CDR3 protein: CASSQAGAAANTGELFF; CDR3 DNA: TGTGCCAGCAGCCAGGCAGGAGCGGCCGCGAACACCGGGGAGCTGTTTTTT
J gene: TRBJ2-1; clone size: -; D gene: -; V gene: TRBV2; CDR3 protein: CAIVGGVDYNEQFF; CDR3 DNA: TGTGCCATTGTAGGGGGGGTGGATTACAATGAGCAGTTCTTC
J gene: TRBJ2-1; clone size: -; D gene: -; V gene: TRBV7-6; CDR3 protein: CASPNEQFF; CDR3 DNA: TGTGCCAGCCCGAATGAGCAGTTCTTC
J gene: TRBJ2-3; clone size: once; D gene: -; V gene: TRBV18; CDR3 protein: CASSPPKEDTDTQYF; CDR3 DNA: TGTGCCAGCTCACCACCTAAGGAAGACACAGATACGCAGTATTTT
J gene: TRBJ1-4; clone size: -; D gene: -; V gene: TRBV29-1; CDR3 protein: CSVDQDATNEKLFF; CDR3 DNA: TGCAGCGTTGATCAAGACGCAACTAATGAAAAACTGTTTTTT
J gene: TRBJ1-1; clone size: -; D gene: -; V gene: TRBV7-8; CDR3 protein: CASSLARGEVTEAFF; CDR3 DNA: TGTGCCAGCAGCTTAGCGCGTGGAGAGGTCACTGAAGCTTTCTTT
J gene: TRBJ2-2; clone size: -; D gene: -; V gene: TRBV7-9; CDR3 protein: CASSPPQGTAGELFF; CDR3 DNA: TGTGCCAGCAGCCCCCCCCAGGGGACCGCCGGGGAGCTGTTTTTT
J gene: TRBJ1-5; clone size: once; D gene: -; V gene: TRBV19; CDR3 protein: CASGRPYSNQPQHF; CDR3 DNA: TGTGCCAGCGGACGGCCCTATAGCAATCAGCCCCAGCATTTT
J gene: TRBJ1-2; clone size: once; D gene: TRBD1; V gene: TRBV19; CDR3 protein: CASSIKWGDSYGYTF; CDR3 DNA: TGTGCCAGTAGTATAAAGTGGGGGGACAGCTATGGCTACACCTTC
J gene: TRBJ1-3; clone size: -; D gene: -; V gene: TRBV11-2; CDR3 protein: CASSLEMGGAGNTIYF; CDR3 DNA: TGTGCCAGCAGCTTAGAGATGGGGGGAGCTGGAAACACCATATATTTT
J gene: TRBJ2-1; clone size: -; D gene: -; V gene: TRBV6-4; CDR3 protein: CASSDSSGWGPYNEQFF; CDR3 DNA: TGTGCCAGCAGTGACTCTTCAGGTTGGGGCCCCTACAATGAGCAGTTCTTC
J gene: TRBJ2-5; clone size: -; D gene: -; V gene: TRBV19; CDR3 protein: CASIGSEETQYF; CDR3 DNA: TGTGCCAGTATTGGGTCAGAAGAGACCCAGTACTTC
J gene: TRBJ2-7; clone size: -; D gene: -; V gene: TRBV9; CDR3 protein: CASSVEVGPSYEQYF; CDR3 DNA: TGTGCCAGCAGCGTAGAGGTCGGGCCCTCCTACGAGCAGTACTTC
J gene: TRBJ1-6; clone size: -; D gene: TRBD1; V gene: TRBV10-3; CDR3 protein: CAIREGQGRINSPLHF; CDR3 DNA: TGTGCCATCAGGGAAGGACAGGGTCGTATCAATTCACCCCTCCACTTT
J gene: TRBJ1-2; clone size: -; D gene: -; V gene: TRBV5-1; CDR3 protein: CASSLGDVGGFGYTF; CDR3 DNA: TGCGCCAGCAGCTTGGGAGATGTCGGGGGGTTTGGCTACACCTTC
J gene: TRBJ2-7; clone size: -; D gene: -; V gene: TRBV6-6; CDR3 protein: CASSYYPPYEQYF; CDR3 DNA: TGTGCCAGCAGTTATTACCCCCCCTACGAGCAGTACTTC
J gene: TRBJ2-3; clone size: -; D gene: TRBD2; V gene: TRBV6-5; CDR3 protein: CASSYSGSRTDTQYF; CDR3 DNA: TGTGCCAGCAGTTATAGCGGGAGTCGGACAGATACGCAGTATTTT
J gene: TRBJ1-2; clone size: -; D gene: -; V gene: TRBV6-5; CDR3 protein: CASSYLGELYGYTF; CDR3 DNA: TGTGCCAGCAGTTACTTGGGAGAGCTATATGGCTACACCTTC
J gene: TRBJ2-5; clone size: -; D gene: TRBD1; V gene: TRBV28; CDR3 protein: CASSLLGQGIETQYF; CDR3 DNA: TGTGCCAGCAGTTTATTGGGACAGGGAATAGAGACCCAGTACTTC
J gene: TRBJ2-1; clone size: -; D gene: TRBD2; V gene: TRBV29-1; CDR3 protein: CSVEEGGGSSYNEQFF; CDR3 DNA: TGCAGCGTTGAAGAGGGCGGGGGTAGTTCCTACAATGAGCAGTTCTTC
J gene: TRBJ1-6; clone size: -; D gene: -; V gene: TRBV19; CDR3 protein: CASSSHTNSYNSPLHF; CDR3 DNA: TGTGCCAGTAGTTCTCACACCAACTCCTATAATTCACCCCTCCACTTT
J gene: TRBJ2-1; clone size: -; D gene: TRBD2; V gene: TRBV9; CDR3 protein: CASQQAGGGNEQFF; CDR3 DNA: TGTGCCAGCCAGCAAGCGGGAGGAGGCAATGAGCAGTTCTTC
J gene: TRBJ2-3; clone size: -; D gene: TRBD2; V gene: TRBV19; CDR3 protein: CASMRTSGYTQYF; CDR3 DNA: TGTGCCAGTATGAGGACTAGCGGATATACGCAGTATTTT
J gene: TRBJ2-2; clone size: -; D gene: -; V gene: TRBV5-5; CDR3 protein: CASNPETGELFF; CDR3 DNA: TGTGCCAGCAACCCGGAAACCGGGGAGCTGTTTTTT
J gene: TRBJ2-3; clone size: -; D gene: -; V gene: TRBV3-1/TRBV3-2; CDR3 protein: CASSQGVAESDTQYF; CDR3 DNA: TGTGCCAGCAGCCAAGGAGTAGCGGAGTCAGATACGCAGTATTTT
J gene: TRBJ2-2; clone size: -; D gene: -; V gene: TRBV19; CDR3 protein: CASSFGGPNTGELFF; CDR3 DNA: TGTGCCAGTAGTTTCGGCGGTCCGAACACCGGGGAGCTGTTTTTT
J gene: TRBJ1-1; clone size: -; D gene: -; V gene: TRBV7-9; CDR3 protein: CASSQGNRIDEAFF; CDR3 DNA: TGTGCCAGCAGCCAAGGAAACAGGATAGATGAAGCTTTCTTT
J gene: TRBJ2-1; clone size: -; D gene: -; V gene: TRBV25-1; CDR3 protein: CASSIRDSYNEQFF; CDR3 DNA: TGTGCCAGCTCTATTCGGGACTCTTACAATGAGCAGTTCTTC
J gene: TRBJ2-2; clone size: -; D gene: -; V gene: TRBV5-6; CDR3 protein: CASSSSQSLNTGELFF; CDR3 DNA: TGTGCCAGCAGCTCGAGCCAGAGCCTGAACACCGGGGAGCTGTTTTTT